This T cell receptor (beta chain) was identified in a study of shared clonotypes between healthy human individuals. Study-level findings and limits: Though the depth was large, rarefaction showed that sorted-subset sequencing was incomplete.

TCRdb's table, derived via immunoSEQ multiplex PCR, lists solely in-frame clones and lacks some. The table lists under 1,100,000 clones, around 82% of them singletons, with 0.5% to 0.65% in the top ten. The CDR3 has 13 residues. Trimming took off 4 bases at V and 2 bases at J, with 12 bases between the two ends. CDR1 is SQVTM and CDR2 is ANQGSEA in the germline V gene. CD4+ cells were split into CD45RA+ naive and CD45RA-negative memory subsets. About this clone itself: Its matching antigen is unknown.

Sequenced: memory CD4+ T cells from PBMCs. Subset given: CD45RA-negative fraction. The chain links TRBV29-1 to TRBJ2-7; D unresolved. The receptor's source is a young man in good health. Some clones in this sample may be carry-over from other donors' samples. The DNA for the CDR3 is TGCAGCGTTGGATTTGCGGCCCCCTACGAGCAGTACTTC. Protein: CSVGFAAPYEQYF.